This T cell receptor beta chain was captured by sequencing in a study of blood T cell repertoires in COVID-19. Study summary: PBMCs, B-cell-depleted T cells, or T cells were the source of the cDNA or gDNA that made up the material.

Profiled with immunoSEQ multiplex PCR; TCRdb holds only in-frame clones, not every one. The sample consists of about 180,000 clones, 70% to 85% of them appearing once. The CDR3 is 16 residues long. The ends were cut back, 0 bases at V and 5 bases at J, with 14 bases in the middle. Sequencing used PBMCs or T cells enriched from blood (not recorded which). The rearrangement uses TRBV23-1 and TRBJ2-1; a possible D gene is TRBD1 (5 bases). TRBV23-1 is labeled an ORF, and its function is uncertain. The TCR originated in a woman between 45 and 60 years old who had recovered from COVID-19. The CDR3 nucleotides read TGCGCCAGCAGTCAATCTAGGTCAGGGAAGGACAATGAGCAGTTCTTC. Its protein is CASSQSRSGKDNEQFF.